Listed here are 13 T cell receptor beta chains from one sample, sequenced in a study of immune evolution from preneoplasia to lung adenocarcinoma. The protocol was immunoSEQ multiplex PCR, while the TCRdb copy is restricted to in-frame clones and leaves out a portion. This table holds thousands of clones, roughly 80% found once. The sequenced sample consisted of FFPE minimally invasive lung adenocarcinoma tissue. The receptors were gathered from a donor aged 70 or over with lung adenocarcinoma.

This clone occurred once. The chain couples TRBV9 to TRBJ2-5; TRBD1 or TRBD2 may be the D gene (5 bases each). Germline V gene sequence: CDR1 SGDLS, CDR2 YYNGEE. There are 14 residues in the CDR3. Trimming cost V 4 bases and J 7 bases, with 17 bases left between them. CDR3 coding DNA: TGTGCCAGCAGCCTTCGGGCGGGTCAGGGGACCCAGTACTTC. Translating it yields CASSLRAGQGTQYF.

This clone came up once. The chain carries TRBV28 and TRBJ1-2; tentative D call: TRBD1 (6 bases). This CDR3 comprises 14 residues. The germline V gene has CDR1 MDHEN and CDR2 SYDVKM. V was trimmed by 6 bases and J by 3 bases, leaving 14 bases between them. The CDR3 here is CASSGGAQDYGYTF. The DNA for the CDR3 is TGTGCCAGCAGCGGGGGGGCCCAAGACTATGGCTACACCTTC.

The chain's CDR3 is CASSLTRSTGELFF. The DNA for the CDR3 is TGTGCCAGCAGCCTGACTAGGTCCACCGGGGAGCTGTTTTTT. V usage is TRBV6-6 and J usage is TRBJ2-2; D is possibly TRBD2 (6 bases). V was pared by 6 bases and J by 4 bases, with 12 bases between. Germline V gives CDR1 MNHNY, CDR2 SVGAGI (reference sequence). The CDR3 is 14 residues long.

The chain links TRBV19 to TRBJ2-1; 10 nucleotides agree with TRBD2. The germline V gene encodes CDR1 LNHDA and CDR2 SQIVND (reference sequence). V shed 7 bases and J 6 bases; nucleotides not matched to a gene: 3. The CDR3 length is 13 residues. The CDR3 loop reads CASMVAGGNEQFF. The DNA for the CDR3 is TGTGCCAGTATGGTAGCGGGAGGCAATGAGCAGTTCTTC.

This clone was found a few times. The chain has TRBV28 and TRBJ1-5; 7 nucleotides align to TRBD1. The CDR3 is made up of 12 amino acids. V was clipped by 10 bases and J by 2 bases; unmatched bases: 2. Germline-derived CDR1 and CDR2 are MDHEN and SYDVKM. CDR3 bases: TGTGCCACAGGGACAGGCAATCAGCCCCAGCATTTT. Translating it yields CATGTGNQPQHF.

The genes are TRBV7-8 and TRBJ1-1; maybe TRBD1 (5 bases). The germline V and J ends were trimmed by 1 base and 6 bases, with 9 bases remaining between them. Germline CDR1 reads SGHVS; CDR2 reads FQNEAQ. This CDR3 is 13 amino acids long. The CDR3, as DNA: TGTGCCAGCAGCTTAGAGACAGTGGCTGAAGCTTTCTTT. Translating it yields CASSLETVAEAFF.

The rearrangement uses TRBV5-6 and TRBJ2-7; D may correspond to TRBD1 or TRBD2 (6 bases each). CDR3 length equals 15 residues. V gave up 2 bases and J gave up 7 bases, with 19 bases separating them. Looked up from germline, CDR1 is SGHDT and CDR2 is YYEEEE. Written as DNA, the CDR3 is TGTGCCAGCAGCTTTGGGGGGCCGGGAACGAGAGAGCAGTACTTC. Amino acid sequence: CASSFGGPGTREQYF. The full variable domain, rest sourced from reference TRBV5-6 and TRBJ2-7, is DAGVTQSPTHLIKTRGQQVTLRCSPKSGHDTVSWYQQALGQGPQFIFQYYEEEERQRGNFPDRFSGHQFPNYSSELNVNALLLGDSALYLCASSFGGPGTREQYFGPGTRLTVT.

J is TRBJ1-2 and V is TRBV9; TRBD1 might be the D (6 bases). The V gene's germline CDR1 is SGDLS and CDR2 YYNGEE. V was cut by 0 bases and J by 2 bases, with 14 bases left in between. The length of the CDR3 is 16 residues. CDR3 sequence: CASSVAIGQLNYGYTF. The CDR3, as DNA: TGTGCCAGCAGCGTAGCTATAGGACAGCTGAACTATGGCTACACCTTC.

The chain employs TRBV6-6 and TRBJ2-7; 7 bases fit TRBD1. V trimming: 2 bases; J trimming: 3 bases; junction bases outside the gene matches: 1. Germline CDR1 reads MNHNY; CDR2 reads SVGAGI (reference sequence). CDR3 length: 13 amino acids. DNA for the CDR3: TGTGCCAGCAGTTACGGGACAGACTACGAGCAGTACTTC. Protein sequence: CASSYGTDYEQYF.

The chain combines TRBV28 with TRBJ2-5; D remains unclear. The germline V and J ends were trimmed by 3 bases and 5 bases, with 16 bases remaining between them. CDR3 length: 15 residues. CDR1 is MDHEN, CDR2 SYDVKM, per germline. CDR3 DNA sequence: TGTGCCAGCAGTTTCCCTGACACGGGTCGGGAGACCCAGTACTTC. It yields the protein CASSFPDTGRETQYF.

V usage is TRBV6-4 and J usage is TRBJ2-3; TRBD1 agrees at 7 bases. The CDR3 extends over 14 amino acids. V dropped 5 bases and J dropped 4; count of bases not matched to a gene: 6. Germline V gene lookup returns CDR1 MRHNA and CDR2 SNTAGT. In nucleotides, the CDR3 is TGTGCCAGCAGTTTACGGACAGGTTCAGATACGCAGTATTTT. Its translation is CASSLRTGSDTQYF.

The genes are TRBV30 and TRBJ2-3; D remains unclear. The germline V and J ends were trimmed by 0 bases and 6 bases, with 4 bases remaining between them. Germline CDR1 and CDR2: GTSNPN and SVGIG (reference sequence). The CDR3 extends over 11 amino acids. CDR3 protein: CAWSVKDTQYF. Here the CDR3 DNA reads TGTGCCTGGAGTGTAAAGGATACGCAGTATTTT. Drawing the rest from reference TRBV30 and TRBJ2-3, the complete variable domain is SQTIHQWPATLVQPVGSPLSLECTVEGTSNPNLYWYRQAAGRGLQLLFYSVGIGQISSEVPQNLSASRPQDRQFILSSKKLLLSDSGFYLCAWSVKDTQYFGPGTRLTVL.

V usage is TRBV7-9 and J usage is TRBJ2-3; 7 bases match TRBD2. This CDR3 has 16 residues. With 5 bases clipped from V and 6 bases from J, the junction kept 14 bases outside the gene matches. Germline V gene sequence: CDR1 SEHNR, CDR2 FQNEAQ (reference sequence). CDR3 DNA sequence: TGTGCCAGCAGCAGCTTGGGTGCTGCCGGGGGGGATACGCAGTATTTT. Amino acid sequence: CASSSLGAAGGDTQYF. Looking up the rest from reference TRBV7-9 and TRBJ2-3 gives the full variable domain: DTGVSQNPRHKITKRGQNVTFRCDPISEHNRLYWYRQTLGQGPEFLTYFQNEAQLEKSRLLSDRFSAERPKGSFSTLEIQRTEQGDSAMYLCASSSLGAAGGDTQYFGPGTRLTVL.